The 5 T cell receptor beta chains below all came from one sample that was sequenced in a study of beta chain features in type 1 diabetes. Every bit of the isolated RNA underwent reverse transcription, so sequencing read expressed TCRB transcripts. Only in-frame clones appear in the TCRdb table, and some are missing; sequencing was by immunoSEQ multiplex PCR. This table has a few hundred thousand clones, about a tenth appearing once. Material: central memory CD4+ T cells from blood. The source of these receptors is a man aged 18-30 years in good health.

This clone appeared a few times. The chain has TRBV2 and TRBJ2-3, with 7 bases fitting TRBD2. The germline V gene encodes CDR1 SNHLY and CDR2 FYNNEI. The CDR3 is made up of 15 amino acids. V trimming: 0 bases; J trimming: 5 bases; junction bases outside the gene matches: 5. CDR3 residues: CASSEALTSLDTQYF. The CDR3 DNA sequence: TGTGCCAGCAGTGAAGCTTTGACTAGCCTAGATACGCAGTATTTT.

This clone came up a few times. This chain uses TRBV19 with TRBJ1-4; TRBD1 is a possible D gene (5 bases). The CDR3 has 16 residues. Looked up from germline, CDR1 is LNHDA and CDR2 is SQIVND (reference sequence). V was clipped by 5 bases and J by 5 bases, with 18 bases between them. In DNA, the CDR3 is TGTGCCAGTAGTGACCTAATGGGACGGCGGAATGAAAAACTGTTTTTT. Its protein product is CASSDLMGRRNEKLFF.

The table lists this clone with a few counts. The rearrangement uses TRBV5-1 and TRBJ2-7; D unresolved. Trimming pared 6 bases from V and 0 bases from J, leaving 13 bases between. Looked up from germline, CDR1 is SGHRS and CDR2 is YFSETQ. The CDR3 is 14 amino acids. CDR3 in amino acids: CASMQTDSSYEQYF. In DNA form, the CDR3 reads TGCGCCAGCATGCAGACGGATAGCTCCTACGAGCAGTACTTC. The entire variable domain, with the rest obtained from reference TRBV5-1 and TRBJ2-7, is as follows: KAGVTQTPRYLIKTRGQQVTLSCSPISGHRSVSWYQQTPGQGLQFLFEYFSETQRNKGNFPGRFSGRQFSNSRSEMNVSTLELGDSALYLCASMQTDSSYEQYFGPGTRLTVT.

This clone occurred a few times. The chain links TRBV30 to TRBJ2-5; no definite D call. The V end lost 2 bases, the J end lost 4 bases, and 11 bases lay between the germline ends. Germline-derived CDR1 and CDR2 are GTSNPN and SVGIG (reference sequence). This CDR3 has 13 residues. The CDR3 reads CAWSLATGETQYF. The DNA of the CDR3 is TGTGCCTGGAGTTTAGCAACGGGAGAGACCCAGTACTTC.

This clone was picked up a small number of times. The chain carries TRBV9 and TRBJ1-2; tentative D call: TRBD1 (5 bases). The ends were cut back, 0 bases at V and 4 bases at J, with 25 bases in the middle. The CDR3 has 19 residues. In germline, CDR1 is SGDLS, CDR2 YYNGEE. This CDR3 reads CASSVDDRGGTSSGYGYTF. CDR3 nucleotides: TGTGCCAGCAGCGTAGATGATCGTGGAGGGACCAGTTCGGGCTATGGCTACACCTTC.